Shown below are 18 T cell receptor beta chains from a single sample sequenced in a study of shared clonotypes between healthy human individuals. Some clones are missing from TCRdb's copy, which holds only in-frame ones; the method was immunoSEQ multiplex PCR. The sample yields approximately 720,000 clones, 55% to 75% seen once. Sequencing was done on a sample of memory CD4+ T cells sorted from blood. Stated subset: CD45RA-negative fraction. Receptors originate from a woman under 40 in good health.

The rearrangement links TRBV25-1 to TRBJ2-5; D is undetermined. The CDR3 has 16 residues. The germline CDR1 and CDR2 sequences are MGHDK and SYGVNS. V was shortened by 3 bases and J by 3 bases, with 17 bases between the two germline ends. CDR3 DNA: TGTGCCAGCAGTGACCCATTAGGCGGTCGCGAAGAGACCCAGTACTTC. Encoded protein: CASSDPLGGREETQYF.

This clone came up a few times. The sample contains more than one DNA sequence encoding this CDR3. The chain employs TRBV18 and TRBJ1-3; 8 nucleotides agree with TRBD1. After removal of 2 bases from V and 2 bases from J, the junction contained 2 bases not matched to a gene. This CDR3 has 15 amino acids. The V gene's germline CDR1 is KGHSH and CDR2 LQKENI. CDR3 nucleotides: TGTGCCAGCTCACCAGGGACAGGCCCTGGAAACACCATATATTTT. It specifies CASSPGTGPGNTIYF.

The chain couples TRBV10-3 to TRBJ2-6; TRBD1 aligns across 7 bases. CDR3 length: 16 residues. J lost 3 bases, V lost 9 bases, and 11 bases had no gene match. Germline assignment: CDR1 ENHRY and CDR2 SYGVKD. The CDR3 reads CAIKEDRQSGANVLTF. CDR3 DNA: TGTGCCATAAAGGAGGACAGGCAAAGTGGGGCCAACGTCCTGACTTTC.

This chain uses TRBV9 with TRBJ2-5, with 10 nucleotides matching TRBD1. Losses at the gene ends were 3 bases for V and 5 bases for J; bases not matched to a gene: 7. CDR1 is SGDLS and CDR2 is YYNGEE in the germline V gene. The CDR3 has 15 amino acids. The CDR3: CASSGGQGSGETQYF. The CDR3, as DNA: TGTGCCAGCAGCGGGGGACAGGGGAGTGGGGAGACCCAGTACTTC.

The sample holds a few counts of this clone. This sequence joins TRBV30 and TRBJ2-7; 7 bases fit TRBD2. After removal of 3 bases from V and 1 base from J, the junction contained 12 bases not matched to a gene. From germline, CDR1 is GTSNPN and CDR2 SVGIG (reference sequence). This CDR3 has 16 residues. CDR3 DNA: TGTGCCTGGAGCTACTCATCTGCGGGAGTTTCCTACGAGCAGTACTTC. It is translated as CAWSYSSAGVSYEQYF.

V is TRBV7-9 and J is TRBJ2-1, with TRBD2 matching 12 bases. Germline values: CDR1 SEHNR, CDR2 FQNEAQ (reference sequence). J was trimmed by 8 bases and V by 5 bases; bases with no gene match: 4. The CDR3 is 14 amino acids. CDR3 coding DNA: TGTGCCAGCAGCGCCCGACTAGCGGGAGATGAGCAGTTCTTC. It translates to CASSARLAGDEQFF.

V gene TRBV5-1 combines with J gene TRBJ2-1; possibly TRBD2 for D (6 bases). Germline assignment: CDR1 SGHRS and CDR2 YFSETQ. The CDR3 contains 15 residues. V was trimmed by 6 bases and J by 6 bases, leaving 19 bases between them. The CDR3 DNA sequence: TGCGCCAGCACCCTACTAGCAGTGGGGACCAATGAGCAGTTCTTC. Translated: CASTLLAVGTNEQFF.

J is TRBJ2-2 and V is TRBV7-3, with TRBD2 as a possible D gene (6 bases). The CDR3 has 15 amino acids. The germline gives CDR1 SGHTA, CDR2 FQGTGA. The V and J ends lost 4 bases and 0 bases respectively, with 9 bases between them. CDR3 sequence (DNA): TGTGCCAGCAGCTCCATAGCGGCGAACACCGGGGAGCTGTTTTTT. Protein: CASSSIAANTGELFF.

This clone was detected a few times. This chain joins TRBV19 and TRBJ2-1, with D possibly TRBD2 on 6 matching bases. This CDR3 has 17 amino acids. V was trimmed by 3 bases and J by 1 base, leaving 16 bases between them. The germline V gene has CDR1 LNHDA and CDR2 SQIVND (reference sequence). CDR3 nucleotide sequence: TGTGCCAGTAGTATCTCCCGCGGCGGGGATTCCTACAATGAGCAGTTCTTC. This sequence encodes CASSISRGGDSYNEQFF.

The chain links TRBV12-5 to TRBJ2-2; 7 nucleotides agree with TRBD2. V lost 6 bases and J lost 9; bases outside the gene matches: 4. Germline V gene lookup returns CDR1 LGHNT and CDR2 FRNRAP. The CDR3 is 12 amino acids. This CDR3 is CASGAGSRELFF. CDR3 bases: TGTGCTAGTGGAGCGGGAAGCAGGGAGCTGTTTTTT.

The chain has TRBV27 and TRBJ1-1; TRBD1 is a possible D gene (5 bases). The CDR3 runs to 15 residues. The V gene lost 7 bases and the J gene lost 6 bases, with 21 bases spanning the gap. Germline loops: CDR1 MNHEY, CDR2 SMNVEV (reference sequence). CDR3 sequence reads: CASTTSGPNGAEAFF. The DNA for the CDR3 is TGTGCCAGCACCACCTCGGGGCCGAACGGGGCTGAAGCTTTCTTT.

This clone was recorded a few times. The chain couples TRBV27 to TRBJ1-5; D may be TRBD1 (6 bases). Trimming cost V 3 bases and J 6 bases, with 12 bases left between them. In germline, CDR1 is MNHEY, CDR2 SMNVEV (reference sequence). The CDR3 is made up of 14 amino acids. The CDR3 DNA reads TGTGCCAGCAGTTTTGGGGGGGCATCTCAGCCCCAGCATTTT. It specifies CASSFGGASQPQHF.

In its sample, this clone was seen a few times. J is TRBJ2-2 and V is TRBV5-1; D may be TRBD1 (5 bases). Trimming shortened V by 1 base and J by 5 bases, and 12 bases separated the two germline ends. The CDR3 length is 15 residues. Per germline, CDR1 SGHRS and CDR2 YFSETQ. The CDR3 loop is CASSLTQGWTGELFF. Written as DNA, the CDR3 is TGCGCCAGCAGCTTGACCCAGGGATGGACCGGGGAGCTGTTTTTT.

The chain combines TRBV28 with TRBJ1-4; D is unresolved. The V end lost 7 bases, the J end lost 4 bases, and 10 bases lay between the germline ends. CDR3 length: 13 residues. Germline assignment: CDR1 MDHEN and CDR2 SYDVKM. The CDR3, as DNA: TGTGCCAGCAATGAGCAGATTAATGAAAAACTGTTTTTT. Translated, it gives CASNEQINEKLFF.

This clone was picked up a small number of times. V usage is TRBV5-1 and J usage is TRBJ2-1; a weak D match, TRBD2 (5 bases). Per germline, CDR1 SGHRS and CDR2 YFSETQ. This CDR3 has 15 amino acids. V shed 2 bases and J shed 3 bases, with 12 bases lying between them. The CDR3 nucleotides are TGCGCCAGCAGCTTACGGCTAGCTTTCTACAATGAGCAGTTCTTC. Translating gives CASSLRLAFYNEQFF. Based on the CDR3 plus reference TRBV5-1 and TRBJ2-1, the full variable domain is KAGVTQTPRYLIKTRGQQVTLSCSPISGHRSVSWYQQTPGQGLQFLFEYFSETQRNKGNFPGRFSGRQFSNSRSEMNVSTLELGDSALYLCASSLRLAFYNEQFFGPGTRLTVL.

For this clone: At the DNA level, this CDR3 is encoded by other sequences in the same sample as well. J is TRBJ2-3 and V is TRBV18; 8 bases are a match to TRBD2. V lost 3 bases and J lost 3; bases outside the gene matches: 5. Germline V gene sequence: CDR1 KGHSH, CDR2 LQKENI. This CDR3 contains 15 residues. The CDR3 nucleotides read TGTGCCAGCTCACCCTTAGCGGGAACGACAGATACGCAGTATTTT. Its translation is CASSPLAGTTDTQYF.

This chain connects TRBV5-6 to TRBJ2-5; D remains unclear. The CDR3 totals 11 residues. Trimming shortened V by 2 bases and J by 5 bases, and 4 bases separated the two germline ends. Per the germline V gene, CDR1 is SGHDT and CDR2 is YYEEEE. The DNA of the CDR3 is TGTGCCAGCAGCTTCCTTGAGACCCAGTACTTC. As protein: CASSFLETQYF.

The chain has TRBV5-1 and TRBJ2-2; D is possibly TRBD1 (6 bases). The CDR3 contains 15 residues. Germline V gives CDR1 SGHRS, CDR2 YFSETQ. V lost 4 bases and J lost 5, with 15 bases in between. CDR3 coding DNA: TGCGCCAGCAGCGTCAGGGGCCCTGGGACCGGGGAGCTGTTTTTT. Protein product: CASSVRGPGTGELFF.